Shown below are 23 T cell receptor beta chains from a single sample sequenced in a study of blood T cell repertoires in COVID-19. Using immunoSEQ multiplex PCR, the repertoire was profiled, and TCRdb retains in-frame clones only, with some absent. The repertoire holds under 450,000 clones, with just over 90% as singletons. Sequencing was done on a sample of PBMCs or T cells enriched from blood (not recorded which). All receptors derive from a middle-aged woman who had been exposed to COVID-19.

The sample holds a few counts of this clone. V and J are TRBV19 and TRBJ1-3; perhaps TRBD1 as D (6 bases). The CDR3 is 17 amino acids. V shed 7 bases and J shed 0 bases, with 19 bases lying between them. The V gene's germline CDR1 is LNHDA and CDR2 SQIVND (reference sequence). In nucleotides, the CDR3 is TGTGCCAGTACCCTGGGGGCAGGGACCAACTCTGGAAACACCATATATTTT. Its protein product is CASTLGAGTNSGNTIYF.

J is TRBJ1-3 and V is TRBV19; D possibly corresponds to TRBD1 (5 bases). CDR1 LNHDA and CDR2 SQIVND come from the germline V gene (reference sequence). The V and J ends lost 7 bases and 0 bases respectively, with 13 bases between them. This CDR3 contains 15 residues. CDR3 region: CASTLTGHSGNTIYF. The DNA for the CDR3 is TGTGCCAGTACTCTCACAGGCCACTCTGGAAACACCATATATTTT.

CDR3 in amino acids: CASSASGSSYEQYF. The CDR3 DNA sequence: TGCGCCAGCAGTGCTAGCGGGAGCTCCTACGAGCAGTACTTC. This chain connects TRBV10-2 to TRBJ2-7, with 10 positions matching TRBD2. The length of the CDR3 is 14 residues. Germline V gene sequence: CDR1 WSHSY, CDR2 SAAADI. Trimming took 4 bases from V and 0 from J; bases not matched to a gene: 0.

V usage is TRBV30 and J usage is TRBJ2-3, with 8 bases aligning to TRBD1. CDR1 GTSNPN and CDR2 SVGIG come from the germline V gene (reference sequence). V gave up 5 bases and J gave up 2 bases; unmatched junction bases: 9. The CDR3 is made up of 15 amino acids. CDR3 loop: CAWDSTGVSTDTQYF. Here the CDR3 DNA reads TGTGCCTGGGACTCGACAGGGGTTTCCACAGATACGCAGTATTTT.

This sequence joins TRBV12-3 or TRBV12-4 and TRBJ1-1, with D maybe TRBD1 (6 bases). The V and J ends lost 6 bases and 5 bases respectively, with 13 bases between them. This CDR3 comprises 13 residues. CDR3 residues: CASRTTGWTEAFF. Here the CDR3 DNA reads TGTGCCAGCAGGACGACAGGATGGACTGAAGCTTTCTTT.

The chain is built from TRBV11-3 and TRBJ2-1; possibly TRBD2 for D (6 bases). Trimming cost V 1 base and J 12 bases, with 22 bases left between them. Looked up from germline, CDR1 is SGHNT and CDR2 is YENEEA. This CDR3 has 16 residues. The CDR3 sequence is CASSLAGVVSSGGQFF. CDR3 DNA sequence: TGTGCCAGCAGCTTAGCGGGGGTAGTGTCTTCCGGTGGGCAGTTCTTC.

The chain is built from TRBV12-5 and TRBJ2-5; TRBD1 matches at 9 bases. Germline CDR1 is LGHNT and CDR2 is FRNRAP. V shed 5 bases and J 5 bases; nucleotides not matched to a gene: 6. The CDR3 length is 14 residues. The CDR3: CASGRTGVRETQYF. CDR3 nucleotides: TGTGCTAGTGGTCGGACAGGGGTAAGGGAGACCCAGTACTTC.

The CDR3 region has the DNA TGCAGTGCTAGTTCGGGGGGTAACTATGGCTACACCTTC. Encoded protein: CSASSGGNYGYTF. The chain links TRBV20-1 to TRBJ1-2; the D gene is possibly TRBD1 (5 bases). Germline V CDR1 and CDR2: DFQATT, SNEGSKA (reference sequence). Trimming cost V 3 bases and J 1 base, with 9 bases left between them. CDR3 length equals 13 residues.

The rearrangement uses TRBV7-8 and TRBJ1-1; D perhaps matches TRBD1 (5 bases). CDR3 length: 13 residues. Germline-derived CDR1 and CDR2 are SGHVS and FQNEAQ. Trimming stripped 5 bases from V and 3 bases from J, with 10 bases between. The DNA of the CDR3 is TGTGCCAGCAGCCCGCAGGGATACACTGAAGCTTTCTTT. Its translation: CASSPQGYTEAFF.

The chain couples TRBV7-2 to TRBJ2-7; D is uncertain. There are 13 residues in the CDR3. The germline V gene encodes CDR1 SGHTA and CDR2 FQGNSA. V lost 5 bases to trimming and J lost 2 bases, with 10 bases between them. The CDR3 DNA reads TGTGCCAGCAGCCTAGTCCATGCCTACGAGCAGTACTTC. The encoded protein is CASSLVHAYEQYF.

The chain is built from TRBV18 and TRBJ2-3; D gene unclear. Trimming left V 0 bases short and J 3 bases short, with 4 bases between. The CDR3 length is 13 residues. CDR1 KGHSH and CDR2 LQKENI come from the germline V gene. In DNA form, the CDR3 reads TGTGCCAGCTCACCACCTCAAACAGATACGCAGTATTTT. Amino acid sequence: CASSPPQTDTQYF.

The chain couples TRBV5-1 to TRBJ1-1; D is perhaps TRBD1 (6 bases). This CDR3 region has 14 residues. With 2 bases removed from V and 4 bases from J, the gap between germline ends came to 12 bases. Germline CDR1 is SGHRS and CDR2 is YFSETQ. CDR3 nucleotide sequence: TGCGCCAGCAGCTTATCTAGGGGGGGCACTGAAGCTTTCTTT. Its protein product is CASSLSRGGTEAFF.

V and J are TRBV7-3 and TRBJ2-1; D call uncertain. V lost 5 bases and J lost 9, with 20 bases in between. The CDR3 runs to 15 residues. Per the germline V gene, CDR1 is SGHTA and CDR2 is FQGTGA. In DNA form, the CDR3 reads TGTGCCAGCAGCCCCGCCCCGACCGCCGGCGGTGAGCAGTTCTTC. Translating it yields CASSPAPTAGGEQFF.

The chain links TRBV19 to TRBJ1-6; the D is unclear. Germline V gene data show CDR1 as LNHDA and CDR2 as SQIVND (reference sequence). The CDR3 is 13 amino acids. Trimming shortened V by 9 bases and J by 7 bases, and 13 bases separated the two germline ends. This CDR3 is CASTARENSPLHF. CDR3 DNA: TGTGCCAGCACGGCAAGGGAGAATTCACCCCTCCACTTT.

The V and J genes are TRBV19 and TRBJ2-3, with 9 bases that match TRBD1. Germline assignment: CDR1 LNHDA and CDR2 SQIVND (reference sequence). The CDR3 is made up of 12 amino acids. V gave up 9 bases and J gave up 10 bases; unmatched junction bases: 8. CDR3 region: CASRNDRGAQYF. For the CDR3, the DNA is TGTGCCAGCAGGAACGACAGGGGGGCGCAGTATTTT.

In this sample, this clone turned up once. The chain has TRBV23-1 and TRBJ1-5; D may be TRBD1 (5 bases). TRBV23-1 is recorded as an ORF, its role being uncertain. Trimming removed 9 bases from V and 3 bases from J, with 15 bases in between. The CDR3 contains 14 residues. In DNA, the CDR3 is TGCGCCAGTCCCAGGGAAGGACCCAATCAGCCCCAGCATTTT. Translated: CASPREGPNQPQHF.

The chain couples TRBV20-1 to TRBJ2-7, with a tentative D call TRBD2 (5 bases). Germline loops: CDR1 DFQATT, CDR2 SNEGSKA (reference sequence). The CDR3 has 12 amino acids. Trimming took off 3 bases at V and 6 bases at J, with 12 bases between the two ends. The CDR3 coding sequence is TGCAGTGCTAGTGGTATTGGACTCGAGCAGTACTTC. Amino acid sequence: CSASGIGLEQYF.

The chain's CDR3 is CASGPRGGRDTQYF. The CDR3 region has the DNA TGTGCCAGCGGCCCGCGGGGGGGCCGGGATACGCAGTATTTT. The J gene is TRBJ2-3, the V gene TRBV25-1; TRBD2 matches at 9 bases. V trimming: 8 bases; J trimming: 6 bases; junction bases outside the gene matches: 9. The CDR3 length is 14 residues. Germline V gives CDR1 MGHDK, CDR2 SYGVNS.

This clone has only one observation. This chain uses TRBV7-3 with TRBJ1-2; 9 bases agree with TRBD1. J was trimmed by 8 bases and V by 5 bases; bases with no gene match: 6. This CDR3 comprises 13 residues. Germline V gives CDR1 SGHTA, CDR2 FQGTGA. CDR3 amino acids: CASSPRTGEGYTF. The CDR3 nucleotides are TGTGCCAGCAGCCCCAGGACAGGGGAGGGCTACACCTTC.

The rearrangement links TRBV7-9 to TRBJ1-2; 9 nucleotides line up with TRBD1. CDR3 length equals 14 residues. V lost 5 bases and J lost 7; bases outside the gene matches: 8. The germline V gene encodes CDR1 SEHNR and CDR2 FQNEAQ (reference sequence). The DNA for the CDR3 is TGTGCCAGCAGCCGAGGACAGGGGAGTACTGGCTACACCTTC. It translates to CASSRGQGSTGYTF. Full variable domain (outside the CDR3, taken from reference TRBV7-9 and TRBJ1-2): DTGVSQNPRHKITKRGQNVTFRCDPISEHNRLYWYRQTLGQGPEFLTYFQNEAQLEKSRLLSDRFSAERPKGSFSTLEIQRTEQGDSAMYLCASSRGQGSTGYTFGSGTRLTVV.

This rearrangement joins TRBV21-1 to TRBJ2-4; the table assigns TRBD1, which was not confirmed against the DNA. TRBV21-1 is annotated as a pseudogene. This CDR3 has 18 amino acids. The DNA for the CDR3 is TGTGCCAGCAGCCTCTCCTACCCCAAGACAGGCTCGGGAAACATTCAGTACTTC. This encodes CASSLSYPKTGSGNIQYF.

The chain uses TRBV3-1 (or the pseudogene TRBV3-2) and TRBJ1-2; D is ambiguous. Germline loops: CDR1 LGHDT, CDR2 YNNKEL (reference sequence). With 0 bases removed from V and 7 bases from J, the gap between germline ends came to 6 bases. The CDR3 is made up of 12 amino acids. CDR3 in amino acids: CASSQDGSGYTF. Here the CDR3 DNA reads TGTGCCAGCAGCCAAGATGGGAGTGGCTACACCTTC.

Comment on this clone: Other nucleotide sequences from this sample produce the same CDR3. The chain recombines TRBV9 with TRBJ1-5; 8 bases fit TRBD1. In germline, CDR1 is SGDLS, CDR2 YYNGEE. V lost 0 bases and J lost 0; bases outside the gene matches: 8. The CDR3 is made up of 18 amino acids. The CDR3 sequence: CASSVGSGGPYSNQPQHF. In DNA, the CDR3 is TGTGCCAGCAGCGTAGGATCAGGGGGCCCATATAGCAATCAGCCCCAGCATTTT.